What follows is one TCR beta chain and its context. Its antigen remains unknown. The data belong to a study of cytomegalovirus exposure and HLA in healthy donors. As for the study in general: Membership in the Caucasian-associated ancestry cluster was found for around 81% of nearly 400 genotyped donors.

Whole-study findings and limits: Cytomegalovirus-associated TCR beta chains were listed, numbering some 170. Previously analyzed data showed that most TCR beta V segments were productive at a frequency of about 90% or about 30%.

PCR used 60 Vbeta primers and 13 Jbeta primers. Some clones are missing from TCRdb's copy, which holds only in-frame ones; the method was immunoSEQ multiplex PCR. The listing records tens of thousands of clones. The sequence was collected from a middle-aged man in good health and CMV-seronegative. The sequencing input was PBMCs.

The CDR3 region is CASSNYYEQYF. The DNA for the CDR3 is TGTGCCAGCAGCAACTACTACGAGCAGTACTTC. The chain couples TRBV5-6 to TRBJ2-7, with D hard to call. Trimming removed 4 bases from V and 3 bases from J, with 5 bases in between. The CDR3 is 11 amino acids. Germline lookup yields CDR1 SGHDT and CDR2 YYEEEE.